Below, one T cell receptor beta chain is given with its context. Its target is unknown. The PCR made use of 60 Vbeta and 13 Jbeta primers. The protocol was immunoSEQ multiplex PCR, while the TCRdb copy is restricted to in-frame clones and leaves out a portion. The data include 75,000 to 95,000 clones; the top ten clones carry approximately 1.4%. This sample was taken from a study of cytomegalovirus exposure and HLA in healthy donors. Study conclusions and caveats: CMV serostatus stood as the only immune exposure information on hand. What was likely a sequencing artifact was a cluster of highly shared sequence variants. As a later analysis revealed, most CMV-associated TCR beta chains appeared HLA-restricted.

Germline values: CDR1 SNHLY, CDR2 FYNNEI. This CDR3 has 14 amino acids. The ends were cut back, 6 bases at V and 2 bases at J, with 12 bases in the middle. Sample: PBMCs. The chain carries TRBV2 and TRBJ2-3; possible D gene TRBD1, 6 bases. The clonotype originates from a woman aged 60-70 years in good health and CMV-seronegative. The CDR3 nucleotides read TGTGCCAGCAGGCCCAACAGGGACACAGATACGCAGTATTTT. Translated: CASRPNRDTDTQYF.